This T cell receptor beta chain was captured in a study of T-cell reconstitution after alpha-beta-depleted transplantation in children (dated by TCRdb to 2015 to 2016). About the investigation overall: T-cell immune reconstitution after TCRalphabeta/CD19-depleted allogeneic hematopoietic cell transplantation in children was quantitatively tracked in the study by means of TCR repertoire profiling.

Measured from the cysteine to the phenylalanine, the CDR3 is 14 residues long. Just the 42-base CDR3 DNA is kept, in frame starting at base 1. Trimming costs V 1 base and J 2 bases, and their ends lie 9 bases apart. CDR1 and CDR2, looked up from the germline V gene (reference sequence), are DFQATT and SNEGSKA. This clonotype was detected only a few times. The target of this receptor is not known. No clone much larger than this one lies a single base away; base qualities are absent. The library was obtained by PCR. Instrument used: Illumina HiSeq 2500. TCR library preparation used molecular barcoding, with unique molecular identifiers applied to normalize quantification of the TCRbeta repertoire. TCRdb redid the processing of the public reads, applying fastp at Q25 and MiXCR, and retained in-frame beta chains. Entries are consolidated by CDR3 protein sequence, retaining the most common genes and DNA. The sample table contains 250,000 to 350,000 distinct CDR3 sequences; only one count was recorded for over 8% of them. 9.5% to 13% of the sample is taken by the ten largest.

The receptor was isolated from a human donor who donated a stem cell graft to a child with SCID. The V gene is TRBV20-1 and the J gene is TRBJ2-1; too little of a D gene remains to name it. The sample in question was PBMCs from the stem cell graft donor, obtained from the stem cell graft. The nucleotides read TGCAGTGCTAGAGTGGCGGAGACCTACAATGAGCAGTTCTTC. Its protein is CSARVAETYNEQFF.